The 14 T cell receptor beta chains reported below all come from one sample, sequenced in a study of immune evolution from preneoplasia to lung adenocarcinoma. Measured with immunoSEQ multiplex PCR; TCRdb has only the in-frame clones, and not every one. The table lists 27,000 or so clones, approximately 69% of them singletons, with 5% to 7% in the top ten. The sample was FFPE invasive lung adenocarcinoma tissue. These receptors were collected from a person in their sixties with invasive lung adenocarcinoma. Some clones in this sample may be carry-over from other donors' samples.

The chain joins TRBV18 to TRBJ2-1; D remains unclear. V was clipped by 3 bases and J by 0 bases, with 9 bases between them. This CDR3 is built from 15 residues. Looked up from germline, CDR1 is KGHSH and CDR2 is LQKENI. CDR3 nucleotides: TGTGCCAGCTCACCCAGCGCAGGCTCCTACAATGAGCAGTTCTTC. It is translated as CASSPSAGSYNEQFF.

This chain's CDR3 is CASTRNNNKNTEAFF. In nucleotides, the CDR3 is TGTGCCAGTACCCGAAACAATAACAAGAACACTGAAGCTTTCTTT. The V gene is TRBV19, the J gene TRBJ1-1; no clear D. The CDR3 loop spans 15 amino acids. CDR1 and CDR2 from the germline V gene are LNHDA and SQIVND (reference sequence). The V end was cut by 7 bases, the J end by 1 base, with 16 bases between.

The V gene is TRBV30, the J gene TRBJ1-1, with a possible D match to TRBD1 (6 bases). V lost 0 bases to trimming and J lost 4 bases, with 9 bases between them. Germline values: CDR1 GTSNPN, CDR2 SVGIG (reference sequence). This CDR3 comprises 13 residues. In nucleotides, the CDR3 is TGTGCCTGGAGTGTAGGGGGGTTCACTGAAGCTTTCTTT. It is translated as CAWSVGGFTEAFF.

The chain links TRBV9 to TRBJ1-4; D remains unclear. Germline assignment: CDR1 SGDLS and CDR2 YYNGEE. This CDR3 spans 13 amino acids. Between the trimmed V and J ends, which lost 0 bases and 8 bases, there was a span of 8 bases. The CDR3 is CASSVAPSEKLFF. The DNA of the CDR3 is TGTGCCAGCAGCGTAGCCCCTTCGGAAAAACTGTTTTTT.

This clone appeared once. The chain has TRBV28 and TRBJ2-7, with 9 bases identical to TRBD2. With V trimmed by 2 bases and J by 2 bases, 1 base remained unmatched. The germline V gene has CDR1 MDHEN and CDR2 SYDVKM. The CDR3 runs 14 residues. In DNA, the CDR3 is TGTGCCAGCAGTTTAGCGGGAGGGGCCTACGAGCAGTACTTC. Its translation: CASSLAGGAYEQYF.

This clone turned up a few times. The chain recombines TRBV6-1 with TRBJ2-3; no reliable D call. Trimming took off 1 base at V and 6 bases at J, with 14 bases between the two ends. The CDR3 has 15 amino acids. Per the germline V gene, CDR1 is MNHNS and CDR2 is SASEGT. CDR3 bases: TGTGCCAGCAGTGAAGAGGTCGGTAGCTGGGATACGCAGTATTTT. It is translated as CASSEEVGSWDTQYF.

The chain is built from TRBV7-2 and TRBJ2-5, with D possibly matching TRBD1 (7 bases). Germline CDR1 is SGHTA and CDR2 is FQGNSA. V lost 0 bases, J lost 4 bases, and 15 bases lay in between. This CDR3 is 16 amino acids long. The CDR3 bases are TGTGCCAGCAGCTTAGCGCAGGGGGGCTTTGGAGAGACCCAGTACTTC. Translation: CASSLAQGGFGETQYF.

This chain connects TRBV5-6 to TRBJ2-1, with D perhaps TRBD2 (7 bases). The CDR3 contains 16 residues. The V end lost 4 bases, the J end lost 10 bases, and 24 bases lay between the germline ends. Germline V CDR1 and CDR2: SGHDT, YYEEEE. In DNA, the CDR3 is TGTGCCAGCAGCCCCTGGGTAGTGGGGGGGCTCGGGGAGCAGTTCTTC. It specifies CASSPWVVGGLGEQFF.

The chain employs TRBV25-1 and TRBJ2-7; a weak D match, TRBD2 (6 bases). The CDR3 is 13 residues long. Per the germline V gene, CDR1 is MGHDK and CDR2 is SYGVNS. Trimming took 3 bases from V and 5 from J, leaving 11 bases between them. The CDR3 nucleotides read TGTGCCAGCAGTGAGGGAGGAAGGAACGAGCAGTACTTC. This sequence encodes CASSEGGRNEQYF.

This rearrangement joins TRBV18 to TRBJ1-2; D is undetermined. Germline V gene data show CDR1 as KGHSH and CDR2 as LQKENI. There are 13 residues in the CDR3. Trimming cost V 3 bases and J 4 bases, with 9 bases left between them. CDR3 amino acids: CASSPRLFYGYTF. Here the CDR3 DNA reads TGTGCCAGCTCACCGCGGCTCTTCTATGGCTACACCTTC.

V usage is TRBV5-1 and J usage is TRBJ2-7; weak D call: TRBD2 (7 bases). The CDR3 sequence is 16 residues long. V dropped 4 bases and J dropped 4 bases, with 21 bases sitting between them. Germline CDR1 reads SGHRS; CDR2 reads YFSETQ. The CDR3: CASSQREAGHQYEQYF. The CDR3 DNA reads TGCGCCAGCAGCCAGCGTGAAGCGGGACACCAATACGAGCAGTACTTC. The entire variable domain, with the rest obtained from reference TRBV5-1 and TRBJ2-7, is as follows: KAGVTQTPRYLIKTRGQQVTLSCSPISGHRSVSWYQQTPGQGLQFLFEYFSETQRNKGNFPGRFSGRQFSNSRSEMNVSTLELGDSALYLCASSQREAGHQYEQYFGPGTRLTVT.

The sample holds one count of this clone. This chain links TRBV4-2 with TRBJ1-2; D is undetermined. V was trimmed by 0 bases and J by 4 bases, leaving 15 bases between them. The germline V gene has CDR1 LGHNA and CDR2 YNFKEQ. The CDR3 spans 16 residues. CDR3: CASSQDSGRLLYGYTF. CDR3 in DNA: TGTGCCAGCAGCCAAGATAGCGGCAGGCTACTCTATGGCTACACCTTC.

The chain couples TRBV4-1 to TRBJ2-2; 8 bases are shared with TRBD2. This CDR3 region has 18 residues. Trimming removed 1 base from V and 3 bases from J; junction bases left unmatched: 10. Per germline, CDR1 MGHRA and CDR2 YSYEKL. The CDR3 spells CASSQVLLLAVDTGELFF. The CDR3 DNA is TGCGCCAGCAGCCAAGTTTTACTACTAGCGGTCGACACCGGGGAGCTGTTTTTT.

This sequence joins TRBV12-5 and TRBJ2-2; 7 bases match TRBD2. V lost 2 bases to trimming and J lost 5 bases; unmatched junction nucleotides: 5. CDR3 size: 15 residues. Germline V gene sequence: CDR1 LGHNT, CDR2 FRNRAP. CDR3 DNA: TGTGCTAGTGGTTTGCCTCAAGCGGGGACCGGGGAGCTGTTTTTT. It encodes CASGLPQAGTGELFF.